The source of this T cell receptor beta chain is a study of CD8 T cells in Susac syndrome (dated by TCRdb to between 2017 and 2020). For context, the study as a whole: Among the sequenced Susac syndrome patients, six had clinically active disease and roughly 8 were in clinical remission. The study used repertoire sequencing to test whether antigen drove CD8+ T cell activation and differentiation in Susac syndrome. At blood withdrawal, Susac syndrome patients were therapy-naive, treated with corticosteroids (with IVIg additionally given to some), or treated with IVIg alone. The research as a whole found: The number of individuals in the TCR sequencing and HLA analysis was recognized as being relatively small. The CD4+ T cell repertoire of patients with Susac syndrome showed no detectable clonal expansion.

Details on this clonotype: This receptor's antigen is unknown. There are no base qualities to consult, and no much larger clone falls within one base.

RNA was extracted using the RNeasy kit, and roughly 0.5 to 1 ug of the RNA was reverse transcribed with random hexamers. The immunoSEQ multiplex PCR assay, which covers 54 Vbeta and 13 Jbeta segments, was used to amplify TCR beta CDR3 regions. PCR amplification bias was corrected using a synthetic template baseline for primer optimization and computational correction. In the original analysis: Reads were annotated to V, D and J genes according to IMGT and were analyzed with immunoSEQ Analyzer, with only productive sequences retained. To calculate clonality, Shannon entropy was normalized by log2 of the number of productive unique sequences and then subtracted from one. For each patient and control, public and private clones were evaluated among the 100 most prevalent clones. Susac-specific clones were defined as absent from healthy and MS cohorts, 850 to 1,300 published viral clones and other ImmuneACCESS disease sequences. The public reads were quality trimmed at Q25 with fastp and then assembled into clones with MiXCR by TCRdb, keeping productive beta chains. Merged by CDR3 protein, the rows form single entries marked with the most common genes and DNA. The V and J calls were not made by the authors but by TCRdb's processing. This sample has 120,000 or so distinct CDR3 sequences in its table, and 96% of those were observed once. The ten largest clones represent 0.12% to 0.15% of the sample.

V and J lose 3 bases and 0 bases, and a span of 14 bases separates them. Its CDR3 holds 16 amino acids, cysteine through phenylalanine. The entry retains the CDR3 DNA only, 48 bases that are in frame from base 1. Via the germline V gene, CDR1 is SGHAT and CDR2 FQNNGV. High-throughput TCR beta sequencing profiled peripheral blood CD8+ and CD4+ T cells from healthy donors, Susac syndrome patients and multiple sclerosis patients. Susac syndrome patients met recently defined diagnostic criteria for definite or probable disease. Bulk CD8+ and CD4+ T cells were purified by magnetic negative isolation, whereas CD8+ TEMRA cells were enriched by FACS. Blood was drawn into EDTA tubes, processed within 24 hours, and PBMCs were isolated by density gradient centrifugation. PBMCs intended for TCR sequencing were cryopreserved in liquid nitrogen and thawed later in a water bath at 37 degrees C. The sorted or isolated CD4+, CD8+ and CD8+ TEMRA cells had a purity of 90% or higher.

This clonotype was sampled from a human donor with Susac syndrome. The sequencing input was CD4+ T cells from PBMCs. The V and J genes are TRBV11-2 and TRBJ1-2; the D gene lacks a confident call. Here the CDR3 is given as CASSFLPGSSNYGYTF. The DNA reads TGTGCCAGCAGCTTCCTGCCGGGCAGCTCTAACTATGGCTACACCTTC.